These 21 T cell receptor beta chains originate from one sample sequenced in a study of neurological immune-mediated disorders. In TCRdb, the 5' RACE reads were re-called with MiXCR into one record per CDR3 protein. The table includes approximately 46,000 distinct CDR3 sequences, around 3.3% detected once. The specimen was PBMCs. All receptors come from a woman aged 50 to 60 with multiple sclerosis.

This clonotype showed up many times. The CDR3 sequence is CSARDYTGKGNEQFF. Written as DNA, the CDR3 is TGCAGTGCTAGAGATTACACAGGGAAGGGCAATGAGCAGTTCTTC. V usage is TRBV20-1 and J usage is TRBJ2-1; TRBD1 might be the D (6 bases). There are 15 residues in the CDR3. V was trimmed by 0 bases and J by 6 bases, leaving 15 bases between them. Germline assignment: CDR1 DFQATT and CDR2 SNEGSKA (reference sequence).

This clonotype showed up many times. This chain connects TRBV6-1 to TRBJ2-5; no reliable D call. V lost 6 bases to trimming and J lost 0 bases, with 2 bases between them. This CDR3 comprises 11 residues. CDR1 MNHNS and CDR2 SASEGT come from the germline V gene. CDR3 nucleotide sequence: TGTGCCAGCAGGGACCAAGAGACCCAGTACTTC. Its protein product is CASRDQETQYF.

This clonotype appeared many times. The chain couples TRBV7-3 to TRBJ2-1; TRBD1 matches at 10 bases. The germline gives CDR1 SGHTA, CDR2 FQGTGA. V dropped 5 bases and J dropped 0; count of bases not matched to a gene: 7. The CDR3 is 17 residues long. This CDR3 reads CASSPRQGAPSYNEQFF. The CDR3 region has the DNA TGTGCCAGCAGCCCCCGACAGGGGGCCCCCTCCTACAATGAGCAGTTCTTC.

This clonotype was counted at least ten times. The chain is built from TRBV4-2 and TRBJ1-4; 7 bases agree with TRBD1. CDR1 LGHNA and CDR2 YNFKEQ come from the germline V gene. The CDR3 consists of 17 residues. V was clipped by 2 bases and J by 7 bases; unmatched bases: 13. Here the CDR3 DNA reads TGTGCCAGCAGCCAATCAAGACAGGGAAGGGCCTTTGAAAAACTGTTTTTT. Protein sequence: CASSQSRQGRAFEKLFF.

This clonotype was detected many times. The chain employs TRBV24-1 and TRBJ2-3; 10 bases align to TRBD1. This CDR3 has 19 amino acids. V gave up 4 bases and J gave up 7 bases; unmatched junction bases: 19. Germline V gene lookup returns CDR1 KGHDR and CDR2 SFDVKD. The CDR3 nucleotides are TGTGCCACCAGTGACCCACAGCGGGACAGGGGCCCAAGTCAACATACGCAGTATTTT. Translated, it gives CATSDPQRDRGPSQHTQYF.

This clonotype showed up many times. CDR3: CSASVGIAADTQYF. The CDR3 region has the DNA TGCAGTGCTAGTGTAGGCATAGCGGCCGATACGCAGTATTTT. The V gene is TRBV20-1, the J gene TRBJ2-3, with D possibly matching TRBD2 (6 bases). Germline CDR1 is DFQATT and CDR2 is SNEGSKA (reference sequence). This CDR3 is built from 14 residues. Between the trimmed V and J ends, which lost 3 bases and 6 bases, there was a span of 16 bases.

This clonotype was counted at least ten times. The chain joins TRBV6-6 to TRBJ2-1; 8 nucleotides align to TRBD2. CDR3 length: 16 residues. The J segment lost 5 bases and the V segment lost 5 bases, leaving 11 bases of the junction unmatched. CDR1 is MNHNY and CDR2 is SVGAGI in the germline V gene (reference sequence). CDR3 in amino acids: CASSPPQRELNNEQFF. In DNA, the CDR3 is TGTGCCAGCAGTCCCCCCCAGCGGGAGCTAAACAATGAGCAGTTCTTC.

This clonotype has at least ten counts. DNA for the CDR3: TGTGCCAGCAGCCTCCTCGGGCAGGGCCGCTATGGCTACACCTTC. Its translation is CASSLLGQGRYGYTF. This chain links TRBV5-6 with TRBJ1-2, with D maybe TRBD1 (5 bases). This CDR3 region has 15 residues. CDR1 and CDR2 from the germline V gene are SGHDT and YYEEEE. Trimming shortened V by 4 bases and J by 4 bases, and 17 bases separated the two germline ends.

A few counts support this clonotype. A much larger clone lies one base from this, so it may be a read error. The chain uses TRBV18 and TRBJ2-3, with D possibly being TRBD2 (6 bases). V was cut by 4 bases and J by 6 bases, with 23 bases left in between. This CDR3 has 17 amino acids. Germline CDR1 reads KGHSH; CDR2 reads LQKENI. The DNA of the CDR3 is TGTGCCAGCTCACGACAAAAAGAGACTAGTTTCTCCGATACGCAGTATTTT. It specifies CASSRQKETSFSDTQYF.

The rearrangement joins TRBV3-1 to TRBJ2-3, with D hard to call. Trimming removed 5 bases from V and 2 bases from J, with 5 bases in between. Germline CDR1 is LGHDT and CDR2 is YNNKEL (reference sequence). The CDR3 spans 12 residues. Here the CDR3 reads CASSKDTDTQYF. For the CDR3, the DNA is TGTGCCAGCAGCAAGGACACAGATACGCAGTATTTT.

This clonotype has at least ten counts. The chain has TRBV3-1 and TRBJ2-7, with a possible D match to TRBD2 (5 bases). The length of the CDR3 is 16 residues. Per germline, CDR1 LGHDT and CDR2 YNNKEL (reference sequence). Trimming removed 6 bases at V and 3 bases at J, with 21 bases between. Written as DNA, the CDR3 is TGTGCCAGCAGGGAGATCGGACGGGGAATTTACTACGAGCAGTACGTC. Amino acids: CASREIGRGIYYEQYV.

The table lists this clonotype with many counts. This sequence joins TRBV27 and TRBJ2-7; no clear D gene. CDR3 length: 12 residues. Germline lookup yields CDR1 MNHEY and CDR2 SMNVEV (reference sequence). Trimming stripped 4 bases from V and 7 bases from J, with 11 bases between. CDR3 sequence: CASSSRPLEQYF. The DNA for the CDR3 is TGTGCCAGCAGTTCGAGACCCCTGGAGCAGTACTTC.

This clonotype was counted at least ten times. V gene TRBV6-6 combines with J gene TRBJ2-4; weak D call: TRBD1 (6 bases). V was trimmed by 5 bases and J by 1 base, leaving 15 bases between them. CDR1 is MNHNY and CDR2 is SVGAGI in the germline V gene (reference sequence). This CDR3 contains 16 residues. In nucleotides, the CDR3 is TGTGCCAGCAGTGGCCCACAGGGATGGGCCAAAAACATTCAGTACTTC. Protein product: CASSGPQGWAKNIQYF.

This clonotype was observed many times. The CDR3 DNA reads as TGTGCCAGCAGCGTATCTCATAAAGGGGGGCTCTCTGGAAACACCATATATTTT. Amino acids: CASSVSHKGGLSGNTIYF. The gene calls are TRBV9 and TRBJ1-3; D might be TRBD1 (6 bases). V lost 1 base, J lost 0 bases, and 17 bases lay in between. CDR1 and CDR2 (germline): SGDLS, YYNGEE. The CDR3 has 18 amino acids.

This clonotype was detected ten times or more. The chain employs TRBV6-2 or TRBV6-3 and TRBJ2-7, with 8 bases identical to TRBD2. The germline V gene has CDR1 MNHEY and CDR2 SVGEGT. The J segment lost 2 bases and the V segment lost 6 bases, leaving 21 bases of the junction unmatched. The CDR3 has 19 residues. CDR3 in amino acids: CASSPGRPVTSGRAYEQYF. The CDR3 nucleotides are TGTGCCAGCAGCCCCGGTAGACCCGTCACTAGCGGAAGAGCCTACGAGCAGTACTTC.

This clonotype was detected ten times or more. The chain carries TRBV5-1 and TRBJ2-4, with D maybe TRBD1 (6 bases). Germline values: CDR1 SGHRS, CDR2 YFSETQ. The CDR3 consists of 17 residues. The germline V and J ends were trimmed by 5 bases and 1 base, with 19 bases remaining between them. CDR3: CASSSYDRTNAKNIQYF. The CDR3 DNA reads as TGCGCCAGCAGTTCTTACGACAGGACCAACGCCAAAAACATTCAGTACTTC. The entire variable domain, with the rest obtained from reference TRBV5-1 and TRBJ2-4, is as follows: KAGVTQTPRYLIKTRGQQVTLSCSPISGHRSVSWYQQTPGQGLQFLFEYFSETQRNKGNFPGRFSGRQFSNSRSEMNVSTLELGDSALYLCASSSYDRTNAKNIQYFGAGTRLSVL.

This clonotype was detected many times. J is TRBJ2-5 and V is TRBV20-1; 10 nucleotides align to TRBD2. The CDR3 consists of 16 residues. V dropped 7 bases and J dropped 1; count of bases not matched to a gene: 12. Per the germline V gene, CDR1 is DFQATT and CDR2 is SNEGSKA (reference sequence). In DNA, the CDR3 is TGCAGTGTTACTGTCCCTAGCGGGGGCCGCCAAGAGACCCAGTACTTC. Translation: CSVTVPSGGRQETQYF.

This clonotype has a count of ten or more. The gene calls are TRBV7-9 and TRBJ2-5; TRBD2 matches at 11 bases. Germline V gives CDR1 SEHNR, CDR2 FQNEAQ (reference sequence). The CDR3 is made up of 16 amino acids. V trimming: 4 bases; J trimming: 1 base; junction bases outside the gene matches: 5. The CDR3 here is CASSSQGLAAQETQYF. Written as DNA, the CDR3 is TGTGCCAGCAGCTCACAGGGACTAGCGGCCCAAGAGACCCAGTACTTC.

This clonotype was picked up many times. The V and J genes are TRBV2 and TRBJ2-1, with TRBD1 matching 10 bases. The junction had 2 bases not matched to a gene; V was cut back by 5 bases and J by 7 bases. This CDR3 is 13 amino acids long. The germline V gene has CDR1 SNHLY and CDR2 FYNNEI. The CDR3 sequence is CASSRDRGNEQFF. DNA of the CDR3: TGTGCCAGCAGTCGGGACAGGGGAAATGAGCAGTTCTTC.

In regard to this clonotype: A single base separates this from a much larger clone, so it may be a read error. The gene calls are TRBV11-1 and TRBJ2-4, with a possible D match to TRBD2 (6 bases). CDR1 and CDR2 from the germline V gene are SGHAT and FQDESV (reference sequence). The CDR3 is 13 amino acids. The CDR3 sequence is CASSLLEGDIQNF. The CDR3 DNA is TGTGCCAGCAGCCTACTGGAGGGTGACATTCAGAACTTC. Together with reference TRBV11-1 and TRBJ2-4, the CDR3 gives the full variable domain: EAEVAQSPRYKITEKSQAVAFWCDPISGHATLYWYRQILGQGPELLVQFQDESVVDDSQLPKDRFSAERLKGVDSTLKIQPAELGDSAMYLCASSLLEGDIQNFGAGTRLSVL.

This chain joins TRBV7-2 and TRBJ1-1; tentative D call: TRBD1 (6 bases). The V gene lost 9 bases and the J gene lost 4 bases, with 24 bases spanning the gap. This CDR3 comprises 16 residues. Germline CDR1 is SGHTA and CDR2 is FQGNSA. The CDR3 region has the DNA TGTGCCAGTAGAGGTATGGCGGGGGCAAGAGGCACTGAAGCTTTCTTT. Protein product: CASRGMAGARGTEAFF.